A single T cell receptor beta chain is shown here with its context. This specimen comes from a study of technical replicates of blood from several donors. Assay: immunoSEQ multiplex PCR; the TCRdb copy retains only in-frame clones and omits some. The data show around 80,000 clones, with roughly 96% seen just once and around 0.31% held by the top ten. The CDR3 length is 13 residues. The V end lost 6 bases, the J end lost 0 bases, and 6 bases lay between the germline ends. Germline-derived CDR1 and CDR2 are SGHAT and FQNNGV. The sample was T cells isolated from PBMCs. This chain joins TRBV11-2 and TRBJ1-3; D is unclear. The TCR originated in a human donor in good health. CDR3: CASRQLSGNTIYF. CDR3 bases: TGTGCCAGCAGACAGCTCTCTGGAAACACCATATATTTT.